These 19 T cell receptor beta chains came from one sample sequenced in a study of Graves' ophthalmopathy and Graves' hyperthyroidism. Amplified material comprised TCR beta CDR3 regions derived from RNA transcripts. Second-round multiplex PCR came after first-round RT-PCR with HTBI primers. TCRdb reprocessed the multiplex PCR reads with MiXCR, giving one entry per CDR3 protein. The sample contains 350,000 to 400,000 distinct CDR3 sequences, approximately 20% of which appear only once. Material: peripheral blood. These TCRs come from a woman in her late teens or twenties with Graves' ophthalmopathy.

The chain joins TRBV6-1 to TRBJ1-5, with a tentative D call TRBD1 (5 bases). V was clipped by 6 bases and J by 5 bases, with 11 bases between them. This CDR3 spans 13 amino acids. Germline V CDR1 and CDR2: MNHNS, SASEGT. The CDR3 protein is CASSPEGYQPQHF. The CDR3 DNA is TGTGCCAGCAGCCCTGAGGGGTATCAGCCCCAGCATTTT.

The chain combines TRBV12-3 or TRBV12-4 with TRBJ1-2, with D perhaps TRBD1 (6 bases). V lost 5 bases to trimming and J lost 4 bases, with 11 bases between them. This CDR3 has 13 residues. CDR3 residues: CASSPGVTYGYTF. The CDR3 region has the DNA TGTGCCAGCAGTCCAGGGGTTACCTATGGCTACACCTTC.

This clonotype appeared many times. J is TRBJ1-5 and V is TRBV28, with 8 bases fitting TRBD1. V trimming: 11 bases; J trimming: 5 bases; junction bases outside the gene matches: 11. CDR3 length: 14 amino acids. Looked up from germline, CDR1 is MDHEN and CDR2 is SYDVKM. The DNA of the CDR3 is TGTGCCTCCCGGACAGGGCGGTTGGATCAGCCCCAGCATTTT. It is translated as CASRTGRLDQPQHF.

This clonotype was detected many times. The chain recombines TRBV5-1 with TRBJ2-2, with D perhaps matching TRBD2 (5 bases). Germline loops: CDR1 SGHRS, CDR2 YFSETQ. The CDR3 spans 15 residues. V lost 9 bases and J lost 6, with 21 bases in between. The CDR3 bases are TGCGCCACCCCTCGTGGACTTGGAGAGCCCGGGGAGCTGTTTTTT. Translated: CATPRGLGEPGELFF.

This clonotype was counted at least ten times. The chain employs TRBV27 and TRBJ1-6; D remains ambiguous. Deletions cut 5 bases from V and 7 bases from J, with 6 bases between. CDR1 MNHEY and CDR2 SMNVEV come from the germline V gene (reference sequence). The CDR3 runs 12 residues. The CDR3 protein is CASSRVNSPLHF. CDR3 nucleotides: TGTGCCAGCAGTAGGGTAAATTCACCCCTCCACTTT.

This clonotype came up many times. The J gene is TRBJ2-2, the V gene TRBV28; D may be TRBD1 (6 bases). The V end lost 8 bases, the J end lost 4 bases, and 14 bases lay between the germline ends. Germline CDR1 MDHEN, CDR2 SYDVKM. The CDR3 runs to 14 residues. The CDR3 region has the DNA TGTGCCAGCGGCCCCGGGACACCCACCGGGGAGCTGTTTTTT. It encodes CASGPGTPTGELFF.

This clonotype was detected many times. The chain recombines TRBV12-3 or TRBV12-4 with TRBJ1-2; 7 nucleotides match TRBD1. This CDR3 contains 13 residues. V was clipped by 6 bases and J by 8 bases; unmatched bases: 9. CDR3 bases: TGTGCCAGCAGAAACGACAGGGTACAAGGCTACACCTTC. Protein: CASRNDRVQGYTF.

This clonotype was detected many times. The gene calls are TRBV7-9 and TRBJ2-7, with D possibly matching TRBD2 (7 bases). Germline V gives CDR1 SEHNR, CDR2 FQNEAQ (reference sequence). The CDR3 is made up of 13 amino acids. The V and J ends lost 8 bases and 2 bases respectively, with 13 bases between them. The CDR3, as DNA: TGTGCCAGCTTAGGGGGGGATACCTACGAGCAGTACTTC. Translated: CASLGGDTYEQYF.

The chain carries TRBV11-2 and TRBJ2-7; 9 nucleotides line up with TRBD2. The CDR3 length is 17 residues. Germline V gives CDR1 SGHAT, CDR2 FQNNGV. Trimming took 1 base from V and 3 from J; bases not matched to a gene: 10. The CDR3 nucleotides are TGTGCCAGCAGCTTAGGATTCCGGCTAGCGGGACACTACGAGCAGTACTTC. Its translation is CASSLGFRLAGHYEQYF.

This clonotype has a count of ten or more. This chain connects TRBV5-1 to TRBJ1-3; D is ambiguous. The CDR3 totals 15 residues. Between the trimmed V and J ends, which lost 4 bases and 0 bases, there was a span of 11 bases. Germline V gene sequence: CDR1 SGHRS, CDR2 YFSETQ. The CDR3 reads CASSPRPTSGNTIYF. The CDR3 region has the DNA TGCGCCAGCAGCCCCCGGCCTACCTCTGGAAACACCATATATTTT.

In its sample, this clonotype was seen many times. V and J are TRBV2 and TRBJ2-2; the match to TRBD2 covers 7 bases. Trimming at V came to 6 bases and at J to 1 base, leaving 5 bases not matched to a gene. This CDR3 has 15 amino acids. Germline lookup yields CDR1 SNHLY and CDR2 FYNNEI. The CDR3 DNA follows: TGTGCCAGCAGGTCGGGGGGATGGAACACCGGGGAGCTGTTTTTT. Its translation: CASRSGGWNTGELFF.

This clonotype was detected many times. CDR3 region: CASSLRQNTGELFF. The CDR3 bases are TGTGCCAGCAGCTTACGACAGAACACCGGGGAGCTGTTTTTT. This chain joins TRBV11-2 and TRBJ2-2; D ambiguous. The CDR3 length is 14 residues. Trimming pared 2 bases from V and 1 base from J, leaving 5 bases between. The germline V gene has CDR1 SGHAT and CDR2 FQNNGV. The full variable domain, with the rest looked up from reference TRBV11-2 and TRBJ2-2, is EAGVAQSPRYKIIEKRQSVAFWCNPISGHATLYWYQQILGQGPKLLIQFQNNGVVDDSQLPKDRFSAERLKGVDSTLKIQPAKLEDSAVYLCASSLRQNTGELFFGEGSRLTVL.

This clonotype was counted ten times or more. This chain connects TRBV7-8 to TRBJ1-6; TRBD1 is a possible D gene (6 bases). CDR1 and CDR2 from the germline V gene are SGHVS and FQNEAQ. This CDR3 is built from 14 residues. Trimming took off 4 bases at V and 6 bases at J, with 10 bases between the two ends. CDR3 amino acids: CASSYAGANSPLHF. CDR3 DNA sequence: TGTGCCAGCAGCTATGCAGGGGCTAATTCACCCCTCCACTTT.

In its sample, this clonotype was seen many times. J is TRBJ1-1 and V is TRBV7-2; TRBD1 matches at 7 bases. This CDR3 region has 16 residues. V trimming: 5 bases; J trimming: 2 bases; junction bases outside the gene matches: 11. Germline V lookup: CDR1 SGHTA, CDR2 FQGNSA. The CDR3 region is CASSQGGRGGNTEAFF. The CDR3 bases are TGTGCCAGCAGCCAGGGGGGGCGCGGTGGAAACACTGAAGCTTTCTTT.

The rearrangement joins TRBV20-1 to TRBJ2-5; no clear D gene. CDR1 is DFQATT and CDR2 is SNEGSKA in the germline V gene (reference sequence). This CDR3 has 12 residues. Deletions cut 2 bases from V and 2 bases from J, with 6 bases between. CDR3 region: CSARTLQETQYF. The CDR3 nucleotides are TGCAGTGCTAGAACCCTGCAAGAGACCCAGTACTTC.

The sample holds many counts of this clonotype. The chain carries TRBV27 and TRBJ1-3, with a weak D call TRBD1 (5 bases). Germline V gives CDR1 MNHEY, CDR2 SMNVEV (reference sequence). The CDR3 loop spans 15 amino acids. Trimming shortened V by 2 bases and J by 2 bases, and 10 bases separated the two germline ends. The CDR3 is CASSLLPTAGNTIYF. The DNA of the CDR3 is TGTGCCAGCAGTTTACTTCCGACAGCTGGAAACACCATATATTTT.

The table lists this clonotype with many counts. The genes are TRBV7-2 and TRBJ1-1, with D possibly being TRBD1 (6 bases). CDR1 and CDR2 from the germline V gene are SGHTA and FQGNSA. CDR3 length: 14 amino acids. V shed 4 bases and J shed 6 bases, with 15 bases lying between them. As DNA, the CDR3 is TGTGCCAGCAGCTCCGGGACATCAACTTCTGAAGCTTTCTTT. It encodes CASSSGTSTSEAFF.

This clonotype was detected ten times or more. The rearrangement links TRBV11-2 to TRBJ1-1; D is ambiguous. V dropped 3 bases and J dropped 0 bases, with 8 bases sitting between them. Germline-derived CDR1 and CDR2 are SGHAT and FQNNGV. CDR3 size: 14 residues. The CDR3 loop is CASSFTDLNTEAFF. The CDR3, as DNA: TGTGCCAGCAGCTTCACAGACTTGAACACTGAAGCTTTCTTT.

This clonotype was recorded only once. The chain uses TRBV28 and TRBJ2-7; D is undetermined. This CDR3 has 13 amino acids. Germline CDR1 MDHEN, CDR2 SYDVKM. Trimming stripped 7 bases from V and 1 base from J, with 11 bases between. This CDR3 is CASMVGQSYEQYF. The CDR3 DNA follows: TGTGCCAGCATGGTAGGGCAGTCCTACGAGCAGTACTTC.